The rows below give T cell receptor beta chains drawn from one sample of a study of T cell responses to AZD1222 COVID-19 vaccine. Assay: immunoSEQ multiplex PCR; the TCRdb copy retains only in-frame clones and omits some. Of some 150,000 clones in the sample, roughly 94% were seen once. The material sequenced was peripheral blood, taken on day 0 of MenACWY control vaccination. The receptors were sampled from an adult in good health. Each CDR3 is given with its conserved first and last residue. The D gene is left open where the match is weak. Expanded clones get a size class; other rows say once, few or many, or leave the size out.

V	J	size	D	DNA	CDR3
TRBV20-1	TRBJ1-1	few	-	TGCAGTGCTAGACAGGTTGAAGCTTTCTTT	CSARQVEAFF
TRBV28	TRBJ1-6	-	-	TGTGCCAGCAGTTTGGCGGGTATCAATTCACCCCTCCACTTT	CASSLAGINSPLHF
TRBV9	TRBJ1-3	-	TRBD1	TGTGCCAGCAGCGTAGCCTCGGTGGGACAGGCTGGAAACACCATATATTTT	CASSVASVGQAGNTIYF
TRBV9	TRBJ2-5	-	TRBD2	TGTGCCAGCAGCGTAGCCCCGGGACTAGGGGAGACCCAGTACTTC	CASSVAPGLGETQYF
TRBV30	TRBJ2-5	-	-	TGTGCCTGGACAGGGCTGGAGGAGACCCAGTACTTC	CAWTGLEETQYF
TRBV7-2	TRBJ1-2	once	-	TGTGCCAGCAGCTTGGCCCGAACCTATGGCTACACCTTC	CASSLARTYGYTF
TRBV11-2	TRBJ2-1	-	-	TGTGCCAGCGGCCAAATCGGTAATGAGCAGTTCTTC	CASGQIGNEQFF
TRBV5-5	TRBJ1-1	once	TRBD1	TGTGCCAGCATTCCGGGACAGGGGGCCGTCCGGAACACTGAAGCTTTCTTT	CASIPGQGAVRNTEAFF
TRBV11-3	TRBJ2-2	-	TRBD1	TGTGCCAGCAGCGCCCCGGGACAGGGGGTCGGGGAGCTGTTTTTT	CASSAPGQGVGELFF
TRBV10-2	TRBJ2-1	-	TRBD2	TGCGCCAGCAGCGCCGGTGTGGCGGGAGGGGAGCAGTTCTTC	CASSAGVAGGEQFF
TRBV7-3	TRBJ1-1	-	-	TGTGCCAGCAGCTTACAACCCTCGTTTGAAGCTTTCTTT	CASSLQPSFEAFF
TRBV7-9	TRBJ2-7	-	TRBD2	TGTGCCAGCAGCTCGGGACTAGCGGGGGCCGAGCAGTACTTC	CASSSGLAGAEQYF
TRBV5-1	TRBJ2-3	-	TRBD2	TGCGCCAGCAGCCCGGGACTACTCAGCACAGATACGCAGTATTTT	CASSPGLLSTDTQYF
TRBV5-1	TRBJ2-1	-	TRBD2	TGCGCCAGCAGCTTGGAGTTGGTCGGGATAGCGGGAGATGAGCAGTTCTTC	CASSLELVGIAGDEQFF
TRBV7-6	TRBJ1-3	few	-	TGTGCCAGCAGCTATCTGACAGAGACTGGAAACACCATATATTTT	CASSYLTETGNTIYF